This T cell receptor (beta chain) came from a study of OX40 agonist ivuxolimab in advanced cancers. Overall study context: In this trial design, patients received ivuxolimab intravenously at 0.01 to 10 mg/kg every 2 weeks. Study conclusions and caveats: The study found among the lowest clonal expansion in partial responders at 0.1-3.0 mg/kg. At 0.1 to 3.0 mg/kg, clonal expansion of CD4+ and CD8+ blood T cells had occurred by week 6. The authors did not determine the antigen specificity of the expanded peripheral T cells.

A note on this clone: Its antigen remains unidentified.

The CDR3 is made up of 14 amino acids. Unmatched junction bases numbered 10, after V lost 8 bases and J lost 4 bases. Germline loops: CDR1 MDHEN, CDR2 SYDVKM. The data were produced by immunoSEQ multiplex PCR, yet TCRdb's version contains in-frame clones alone and is incomplete. Of approximately 68,000 clones in the sample, 84% are singletons; the top ten hold over 2%. This receptor was obtained from an adult with an advanced solid tumor such as melanoma, head and neck, liver or kidney cancer. The sample was CD4+ or CD8+ T cells sorted from blood, taken in a trial of the OX40 agonist ivuxolimab. V and J are TRBV28 and TRBJ1-2, with 7 nucleotides matching TRBD1. Here the CDR3 DNA reads TGTGCCAGCTCTCGGCCGGGGACAGTCTATGGCTACACCTTC. It yields the protein CASSRPGTVYGYTF.